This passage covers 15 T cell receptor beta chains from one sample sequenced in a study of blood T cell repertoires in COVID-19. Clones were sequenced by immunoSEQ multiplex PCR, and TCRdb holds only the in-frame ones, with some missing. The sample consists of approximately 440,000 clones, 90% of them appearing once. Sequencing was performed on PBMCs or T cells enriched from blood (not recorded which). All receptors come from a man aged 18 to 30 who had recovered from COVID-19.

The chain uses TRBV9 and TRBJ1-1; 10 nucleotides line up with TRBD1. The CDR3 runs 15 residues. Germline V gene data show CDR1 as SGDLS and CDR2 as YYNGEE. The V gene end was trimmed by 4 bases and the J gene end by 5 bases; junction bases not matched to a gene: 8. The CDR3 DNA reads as TGTGCCAGCAGCCCACGACAGGGGGCAGGGACTGAAGCTTTCTTT. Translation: CASSPRQGAGTEAFF.

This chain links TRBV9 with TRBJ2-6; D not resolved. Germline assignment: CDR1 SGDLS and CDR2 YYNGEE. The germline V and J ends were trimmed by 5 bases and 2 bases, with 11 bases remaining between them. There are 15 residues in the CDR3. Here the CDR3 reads CASSPKTPGANVLTF. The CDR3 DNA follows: TGTGCCAGCAGTCCTAAAACGCCTGGGGCCAACGTCCTGACTTTC. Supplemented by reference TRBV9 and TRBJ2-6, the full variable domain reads DSGVTQTPKHLITATGQRVTLRCSPRSGDLSVYWYQQSLDQGLQFLIQYYNGEERAKGNILERFSAQQFPDLHSELNLSSLELGDSALYFCASSPKTPGANVLTFGAGSRLTVL.

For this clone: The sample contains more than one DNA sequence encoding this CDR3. The CDR3 sequence: CASSDTGYQPQHF. The CDR3 region has the DNA TGTGCCAGCAGCGATACAGGGTATCAGCCCCAGCATTTT. The J gene is TRBJ1-5, the V gene TRBV28; D possibly corresponds to TRBD1 (6 bases). V lost 6 bases, J lost 5 bases, and 11 bases lay in between. The CDR3 loop spans 13 amino acids. From germline, CDR1 is MDHEN and CDR2 SYDVKM.

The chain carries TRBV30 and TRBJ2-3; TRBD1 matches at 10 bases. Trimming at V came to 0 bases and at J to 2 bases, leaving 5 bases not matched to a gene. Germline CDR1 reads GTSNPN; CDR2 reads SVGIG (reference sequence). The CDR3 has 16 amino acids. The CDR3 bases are TGTGCCTGGAGTGTTTCGGGACAGGGGTTCACAGATACGCAGTATTTT. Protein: CAWSVSGQGFTDTQYF.

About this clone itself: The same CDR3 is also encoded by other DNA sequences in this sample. In nucleotides, the CDR3 is TGCGCCAGCAGCGCGGGACCGAACTATGGCTACACCTTC. This codes for CASSAGPNYGYTF. This chain joins TRBV5-1 and TRBJ1-2, with D maybe TRBD1 (5 bases). Trimming shortened V by 4 bases and J by 2 bases, and 9 bases separated the two germline ends. The germline V gene encodes CDR1 SGHRS and CDR2 YFSETQ. The CDR3 loop spans 13 amino acids. Using reference TRBV5-1 and TRBJ1-2 for the parts outside the CDR3, the full variable domain is KAGVTQTPRYLIKTRGQQVTLSCSPISGHRSVSWYQQTPGQGLQFLFEYFSETQRNKGNFPGRFSGRQFSNSRSEMNVSTLELGDSALYLCASSAGPNYGYTFGSGTRLTVV.

This CDR3 is CASSSSGRAGETQYF. CDR3 nucleotide sequence: TGTGCCAGCAGCTCTAGCGGGAGGGCCGGGGAGACCCAGTACTTC. The gene calls are TRBV7-3 and TRBJ2-5; 12 bases align to TRBD2. Germline CDR1 is SGHTA and CDR2 is FQGTGA. The V segment lost 4 bases and the J segment 5 bases; nucleotides outside the gene matches: 5. CDR3 length: 15 amino acids.

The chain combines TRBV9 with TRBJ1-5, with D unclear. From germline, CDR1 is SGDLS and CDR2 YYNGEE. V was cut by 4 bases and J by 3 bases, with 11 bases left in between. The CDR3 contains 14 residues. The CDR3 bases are TGTGCCAGCAGCCCGGGAGCAGACAATCAGCCCCAGCATTTT. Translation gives CASSPGADNQPQHF.

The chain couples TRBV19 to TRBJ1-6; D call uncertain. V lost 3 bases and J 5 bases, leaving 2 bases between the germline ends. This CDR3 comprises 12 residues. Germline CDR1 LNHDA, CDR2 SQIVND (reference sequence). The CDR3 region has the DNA TGTGCCAGTAGTATTAATAATTCACCCCTCCACTTT. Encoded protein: CASSINNSPLHF.

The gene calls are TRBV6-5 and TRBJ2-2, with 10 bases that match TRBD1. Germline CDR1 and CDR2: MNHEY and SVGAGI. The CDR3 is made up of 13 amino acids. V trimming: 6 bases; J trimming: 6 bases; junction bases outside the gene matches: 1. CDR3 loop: CASSGQGAGELFF. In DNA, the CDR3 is TGTGCCAGCAGCGGACAGGGGGCCGGGGAGCTGTTTTTT.

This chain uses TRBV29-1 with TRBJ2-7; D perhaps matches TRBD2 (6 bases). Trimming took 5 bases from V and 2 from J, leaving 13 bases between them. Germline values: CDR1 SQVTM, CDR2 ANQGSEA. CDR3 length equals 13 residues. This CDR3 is CSVTLRGTYEQYF. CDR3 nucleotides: TGCAGCGTTACCTTACGGGGGACCTACGAGCAGTACTTC.

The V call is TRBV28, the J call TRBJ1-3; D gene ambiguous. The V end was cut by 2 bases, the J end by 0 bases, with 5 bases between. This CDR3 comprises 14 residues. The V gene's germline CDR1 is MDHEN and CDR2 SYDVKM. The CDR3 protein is CASSLILSGNTIYF. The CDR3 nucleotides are TGTGCCAGCAGTTTAATCCTCTCTGGAAACACCATATATTTT.

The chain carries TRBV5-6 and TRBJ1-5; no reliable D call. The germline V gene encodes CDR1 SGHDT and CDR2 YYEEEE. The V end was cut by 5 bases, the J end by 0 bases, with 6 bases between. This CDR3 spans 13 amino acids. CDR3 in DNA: TGTGCCAGCAGTAGTAATAGCAATCAGCCCCAGCATTTT. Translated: CASSSNSNQPQHF.

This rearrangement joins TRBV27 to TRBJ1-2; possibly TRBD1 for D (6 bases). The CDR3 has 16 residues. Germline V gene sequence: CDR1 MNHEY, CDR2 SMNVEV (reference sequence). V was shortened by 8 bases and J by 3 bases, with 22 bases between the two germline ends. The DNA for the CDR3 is TGTGCCAGCGGGACAATTGCCGGACGGACAGACTATGGCTACACCTTC. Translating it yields CASGTIAGRTDYGYTF.

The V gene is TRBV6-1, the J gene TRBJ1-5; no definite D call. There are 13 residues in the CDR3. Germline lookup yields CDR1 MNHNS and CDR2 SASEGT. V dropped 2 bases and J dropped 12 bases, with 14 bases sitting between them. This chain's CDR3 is CASSELRGYNQHF. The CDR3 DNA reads TGTGCCAGCAGTGAACTAAGAGGTTATAACCAGCATTTT.

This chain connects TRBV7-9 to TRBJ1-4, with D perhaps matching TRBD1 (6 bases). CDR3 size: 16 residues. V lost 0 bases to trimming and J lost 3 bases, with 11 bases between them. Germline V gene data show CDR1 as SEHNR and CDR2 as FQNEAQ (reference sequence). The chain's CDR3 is CASSLARGRANEKLFF. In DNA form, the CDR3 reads TGTGCCAGCAGCTTAGCGCGGGGGCGGGCTAATGAAAAACTGTTTTTT.